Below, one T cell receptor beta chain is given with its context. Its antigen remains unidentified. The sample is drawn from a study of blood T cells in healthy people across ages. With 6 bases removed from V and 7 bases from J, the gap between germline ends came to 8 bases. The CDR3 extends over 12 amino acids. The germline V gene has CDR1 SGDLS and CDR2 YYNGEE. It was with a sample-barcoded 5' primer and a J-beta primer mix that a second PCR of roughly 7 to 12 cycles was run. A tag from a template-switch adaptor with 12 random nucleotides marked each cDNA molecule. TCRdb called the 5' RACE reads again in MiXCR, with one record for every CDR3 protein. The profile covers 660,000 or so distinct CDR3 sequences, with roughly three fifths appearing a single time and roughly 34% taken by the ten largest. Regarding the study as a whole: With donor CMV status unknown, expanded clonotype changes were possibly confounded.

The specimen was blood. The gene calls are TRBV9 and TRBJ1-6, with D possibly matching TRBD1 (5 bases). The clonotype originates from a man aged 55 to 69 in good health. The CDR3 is CASNRPNSPLHF. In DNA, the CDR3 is TGTGCCAGCAACAGGCCCAATTCACCCCTCCACTTT.